The rows below give T cell receptor beta chains drawn from one sample of a study of T-cell memory formation after mild COVID-19. One entry per CDR3 protein results from TCRdb running MiXCR on the 5' RACE reads. The repertoire holds about 390,000 distinct CDR3 sequences, with about a sixth as singletons. Material: PBMCs or a T cell subset sorted from them (not recorded which). All receptors derive from a man aged 18 to 35 who had mild COVID-19 (a few samples of this study predate the infection). Cell type and time point are not known. CDR3s include the opening cysteine and the closing phenylalanine or tryptophan. A D gene is named only where the DNA matches it firmly. Only part of the rows carry a size: once, few, many, or a class if the clone is expanded.

abundance	v_gene	d_gene	j_gene	CDR3aa	CDR3nt
-	TRBV28	-	TRBJ1-2	CAAQGPLLYGYTF	TGTGCCGCCCAGGGTCCCCTACTCTATGGCTACACCTTC
many	TRBV20-1	-	TRBJ2-3	CSARGVGGEGLDTQYF	TGCAGTGCTAGAGGGGTCGGGGGAGAAGGTTTAGATACGCAGTATTTT
few	TRBV24-1	TRBD1	TRBJ2-1	CATSSGRGQGGLNEQFF	TGTGCCACCAGTAGTGGGAGGGGACAGGGAGGATTGAATGAGCAGTTCTTC
many	TRBV4-1	-	TRBJ1-5	CASSYQGGRDQPQHF	TGCGCCAGCAGCTATCAAGGAGGGAGGGATCAGCCCCAGCATTTT
few	TRBV6-5	-	TRBJ2-3	CASSYSRTTDTQYF	TGTGCCAGCAGTTACTCGAGAACCACAGATACGCAGTATTTT
-	TRBV6-5	TRBD1	TRBJ1-5	CASSSGGHQPQHF	TGTGCCAGCAGTTCAGGGGGACATCAGCCCCAGCATTTT
-	TRBV18	TRBD2	TRBJ2-1	CASSPKSGGGEQFF	TGTGCCAGCTCACCAAAGAGCGGGGGCGGTGAGCAGTTCTTC
few	TRBV15	-	TRBJ1-4	CATSRDSTGLEKLFF	TGTGCCACCAGCAGAGACTCCACAGGGCTGGAAAAACTGTTTTTT
few	TRBV6-2/TRBV6-3	TRBD1	TRBJ2-7	CASRLVRDRGSEQYF	TGTGCCAGCAGACTGGTCCGGGACAGGGGCTCCGAGCAGTACTTC
-	TRBV4-1	-	TRBJ2-3	CASSQEGPVRTDTQYF	TGCGCCAGCAGCCAAGAGGGGCCAGTCCGCACAGATACGCAGTATTTT
few	TRBV7-3	-	TRBJ2-1	CASSTTSLAWDEQFF	TGTGCCAGCAGCACAACCTCGCTAGCTTGGGATGAGCAGTTCTTC
few	TRBV11-2	-	TRBJ2-1	CASSLVGARREQFF	TGTGCCAGCAGCTTAGTAGGGGCGAGGAGGGAGCAGTTCTTC
-	TRBV2	-	TRBJ1-1	CASSEAPGTEAFF	TGTGCCAGCAGTGAAGCCCCAGGCACTGAAGCTTTCTTT
few	TRBV5-6	TRBD1	TRBJ2-1	CASSWTGINEQFF	TGTGCCAGCAGCTGGACAGGAATCAATGAGCAGTTCTTC
few	TRBV5-1	-	TRBJ1-6	CASSLAGGGVGSPLHF	TGCGCCAGCAGCTTGGCAGGCGGGGGAGTCGGTTCACCCCTCCACTTT
few	TRBV24-1	-	TRBJ1-5	CATSGGTLARQPQHF	TGTGCCACCAGTGGAGGCACGTTAGCAAGGCAGCCCCAGCATTTT
-	TRBV9	-	TRBJ2-2	CASSAQGPYTGELFF	TGTGCCAGCAGCGCCCAGGGGCCCTACACCGGGGAGCTGTTTTTT
-	TRBV21-1	-	TRBJ2-7	CASSKAQTDYEQYF	TGTGCCAGCAGCAAAGCCCAGACAGACTACGAGCAGTACTTC
-	TRBV4-1	TRBD1	TRBJ1-4	CASSQARTGPAELFF	TGCGCCAGCAGCCAAGCCAGGACAGGGCCAGCAGAGCTGTTTTTT
-	TRBV7-9	-	TRBJ1-4	CASSLGPTEKLFF	TGTGCCAGCAGCTTAGGACCCACCGAAAAACTGTTTTTT
-	TRBV5-6	-	TRBJ2-7	CASSVSVEQYF	TGTGCCAGCAGCGTATCGGTGGAGCAGTACTTC
-	TRBV6-5	-	TRBJ2-2	CASKWGGDTGELFF	TGTGCCAGCAAGTGGGGTGGCGACACCGGGGAGCTGTTTTTT
-	TRBV10-3	-	TRBJ1-1	CAIRKTENTEAFF	TGTGCCATCAGAAAGACAGAGAACACTGAAGCTTTCTTT
-	TRBV7-3	TRBD2	TRBJ2-1	CASSERASGGYNEQFF	TGTGCCAGCAGCGAAAGAGCTAGCGGGGGGTACAATGAGCAGTTCTTC
-	TRBV29-1	TRBD1	TRBJ1-1	CSGDRGESNTEAFF	TGCAGCGGTGACAGGGGGGAATCGAACACTGAAGCTTTCTTT
few	TRBV4-1	-	TRBJ1-4	CASSQRNPTNEKLFF	TGCGCCAGCAGCCAAAGGAATCCAACTAATGAAAAACTGTTTTTT
-	TRBV29-1	-	TRBJ2-1	CSVEWSGHYNEQFF	TGCAGCGTTGAATGGTCAGGGCATTACAATGAGCAGTTCTTC
-	TRBV9	TRBD1	TRBJ1-2	CASSARGQGAGGYTF	TGTGCCAGCAGCGCCCGAGGACAGGGGGCGGGGGGCTACACCTTC
-	TRBV29-1	TRBD1	TRBJ1-2	CSVRDREEDGGYTF	TGCAGCGTGCGGGACAGGGAAGAGGACGGTGGCTACACCTTC
many	TRBV19	TRBD1	TRBJ2-2	CASSQGGQGMTGELFF	TGTGCCAGTAGCCAGGGAGGACAGGGGATGACCGGGGAGCTGTTTTTT
few	TRBV9	-	TRBJ2-2	CASSPRKDRTGELFF	TGTGCCAGCAGTCCACGAAAGGACCGCACCGGGGAGCTGTTTTTT
once	TRBV6-5	-	TRBJ2-7	CASSYLGAYEQYF	TGTGCCAGCAGTTACTTAGGGGCCTACGAGCAGTACTTC
few	TRBV7-9	TRBD1	TRBJ1-1	CASRTDRGSGEAFF	TGTGCCAGCAGGACCGACAGGGGGAGTGGTGAAGCTTTCTTT
-	TRBV18	-	TRBJ1-2	CASSPSVGGVDYGYTF	TGTGCCAGCTCACCATCCGTGGGGGGCGTGGACTATGGCTACACCTTC
-	TRBV19	-	TRBJ1-2	CASGPGVTGYTF	TGTGCCAGTGGTCCCGGGGTAACTGGCTACACCTTC
-	TRBV7-9	-	TRBJ2-7	CASSRSGYEQYF	TGTGCCAGCAGCCGGTCGGGCTACGAGCAGTACTTC
few	TRBV20-1	TRBD2	TRBJ2-1	CSARLSWGGNEQFF	TGCAGTGCTAGACTTTCCTGGGGGGGGAATGAGCAGTTCTTC
few	TRBV6-2/TRBV6-3	-	TRBJ1-5	CASRYEQGVNQPQHF	TGTGCCAGCAGGTACGAACAGGGTGTGAATCAGCCCCAGCATTTT
many	TRBV29-1	TRBD1	TRBJ1-1	CSVEGTGGTEAFF	TGCAGCGTTGAAGGTACAGGGGGCACTGAAGCTTTCTTT